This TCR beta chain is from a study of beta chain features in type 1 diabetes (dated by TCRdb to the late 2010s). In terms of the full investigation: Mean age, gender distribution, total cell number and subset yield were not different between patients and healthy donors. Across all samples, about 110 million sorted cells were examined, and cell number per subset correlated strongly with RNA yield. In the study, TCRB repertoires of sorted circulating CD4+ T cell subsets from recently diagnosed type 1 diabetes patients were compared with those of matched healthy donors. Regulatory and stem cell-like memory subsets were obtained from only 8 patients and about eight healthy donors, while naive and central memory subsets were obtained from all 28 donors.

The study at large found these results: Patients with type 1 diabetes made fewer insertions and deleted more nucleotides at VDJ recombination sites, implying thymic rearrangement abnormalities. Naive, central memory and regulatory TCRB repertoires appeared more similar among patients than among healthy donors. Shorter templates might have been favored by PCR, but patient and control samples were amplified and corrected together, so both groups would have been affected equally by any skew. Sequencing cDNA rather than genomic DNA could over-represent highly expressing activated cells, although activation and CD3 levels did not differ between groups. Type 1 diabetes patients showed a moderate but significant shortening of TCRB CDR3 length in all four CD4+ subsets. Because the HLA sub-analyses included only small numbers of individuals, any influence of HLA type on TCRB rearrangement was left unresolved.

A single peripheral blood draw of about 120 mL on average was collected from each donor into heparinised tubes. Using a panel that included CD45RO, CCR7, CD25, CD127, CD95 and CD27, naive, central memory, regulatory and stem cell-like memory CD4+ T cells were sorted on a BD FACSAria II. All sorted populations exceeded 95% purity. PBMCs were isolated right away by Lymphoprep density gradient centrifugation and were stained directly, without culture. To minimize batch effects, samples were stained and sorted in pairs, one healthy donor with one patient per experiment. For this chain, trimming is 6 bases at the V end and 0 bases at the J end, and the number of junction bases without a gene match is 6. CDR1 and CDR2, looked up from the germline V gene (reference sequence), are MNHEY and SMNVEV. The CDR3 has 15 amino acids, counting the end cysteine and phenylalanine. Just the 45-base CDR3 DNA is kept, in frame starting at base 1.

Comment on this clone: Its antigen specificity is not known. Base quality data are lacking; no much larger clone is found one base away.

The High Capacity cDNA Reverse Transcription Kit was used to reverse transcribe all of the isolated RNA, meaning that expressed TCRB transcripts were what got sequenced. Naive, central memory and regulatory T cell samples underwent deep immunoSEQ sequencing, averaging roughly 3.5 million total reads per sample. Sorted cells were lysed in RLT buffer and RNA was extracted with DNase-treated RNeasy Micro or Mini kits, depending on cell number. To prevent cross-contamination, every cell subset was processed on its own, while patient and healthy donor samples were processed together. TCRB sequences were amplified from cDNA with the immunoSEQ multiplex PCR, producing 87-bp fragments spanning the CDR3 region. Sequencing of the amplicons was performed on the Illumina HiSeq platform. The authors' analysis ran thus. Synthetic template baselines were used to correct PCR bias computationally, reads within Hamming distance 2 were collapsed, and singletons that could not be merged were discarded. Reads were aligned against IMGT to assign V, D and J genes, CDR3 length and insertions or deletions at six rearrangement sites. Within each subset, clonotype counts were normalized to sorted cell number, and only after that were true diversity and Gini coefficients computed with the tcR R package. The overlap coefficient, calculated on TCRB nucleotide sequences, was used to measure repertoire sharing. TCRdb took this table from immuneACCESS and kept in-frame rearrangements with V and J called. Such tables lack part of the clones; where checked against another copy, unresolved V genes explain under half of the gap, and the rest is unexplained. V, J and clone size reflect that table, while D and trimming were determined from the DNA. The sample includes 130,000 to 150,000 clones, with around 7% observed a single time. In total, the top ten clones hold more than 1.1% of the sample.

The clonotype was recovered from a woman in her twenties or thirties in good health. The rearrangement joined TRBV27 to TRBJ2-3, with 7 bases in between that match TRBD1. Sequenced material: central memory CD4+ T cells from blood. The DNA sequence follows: TGTGCCAGCAGAGCGGACAGGCTCAGCACAGATACGCAGTATTTT. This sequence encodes CASRADRLSTDTQYF.